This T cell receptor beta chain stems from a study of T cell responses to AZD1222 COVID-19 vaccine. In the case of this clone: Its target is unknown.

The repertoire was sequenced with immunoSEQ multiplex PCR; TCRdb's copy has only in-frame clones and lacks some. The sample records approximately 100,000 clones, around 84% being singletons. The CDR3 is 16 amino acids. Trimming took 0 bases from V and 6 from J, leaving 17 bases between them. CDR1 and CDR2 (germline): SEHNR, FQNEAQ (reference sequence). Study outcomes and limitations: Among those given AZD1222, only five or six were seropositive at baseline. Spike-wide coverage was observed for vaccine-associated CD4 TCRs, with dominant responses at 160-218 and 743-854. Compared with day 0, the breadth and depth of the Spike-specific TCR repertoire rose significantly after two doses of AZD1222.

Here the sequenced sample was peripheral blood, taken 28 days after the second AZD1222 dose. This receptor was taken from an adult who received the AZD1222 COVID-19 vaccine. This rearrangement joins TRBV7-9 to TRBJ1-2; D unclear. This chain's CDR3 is CASSLAHLSTGDGYTF. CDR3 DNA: TGTGCCAGCAGCTTAGCCCACCTTAGCACTGGGGATGGCTACACCTTC.